This T cell receptor (beta chain) was sequenced during a study of blood T cells in healthy people across ages. V lost 1 base, J lost 3 bases, and 6 bases lay in between. The germline gives CDR1 LGHDT, CDR2 YNNKEL (reference sequence). The length of the CDR3 is 14 residues. With a J-beta primer mix and a sample-barcoded 5' primer, a second PCR ran about 7 to 11 cycles. TCRdb called the 5' RACE reads again in MiXCR, with one record for every CDR3 protein. The repertoire holds about 670,000 distinct CDR3 sequences, about 50% seen once, with less than 15% in the top ten. The clonotype was recovered from a woman older than 75 in good health. The chain links TRBV3-1 to TRBJ2-2; D is uncertain. The sequenced sample was blood. The chain's CDR3 is CASSQGTYTGELFF. The CDR3 DNA is TGTGCCAGCAGCCAAGGGACGTACACCGGGGAGCTGTTTTTT.